Here is one TCR beta chain with its context. This sample stems from a study of blood T cell repertoires in COVID-19. Sequencing was performed with immunoSEQ multiplex PCR; in TCRdb, only in-frame clones are kept and a portion is missing. The sample has about 57,000 clones, 82% seen once. The specimen was peripheral blood. This clonotype was obtained from a woman older than 75 with acute or convalescent COVID-19.

The CDR3 region is CATKFAGGLRNEQFF. CDR3 DNA sequence: TGTGCCACCAAATTTGCGGGGGGGCTTAGGAATGAGCAGTTCTTC. V usage is TRBV2 and J usage is TRBJ2-1; TRBD2 matches 9 bases. This CDR3 comprises 15 residues. V was pared by 10 bases and J by 7 bases, with 14 bases of the junction left unmatched. CDR1 is SNHLY and CDR2 is FYNNEI in the germline V gene.